A single sample gave rise to the 3 T cell receptor beta chains below, sequenced in a study of CD8 T cells in cerebrospinal fluid in Alzheimer's disease. With the 10x single-cell sequencing reads reprocessed, TCRdb shows one record per CDR3 protein and no DNA. The sample has roughly 870 distinct CDR3 sequences. Source material: cerebrospinal fluid. The receptors shown here come from a human donor with Parkinson's disease.

Measured by frequency, this clonotype is medium-sized (0.01 to 0.1%). The chain's CDR3 is CASSLIPVNEQFF. V usage is TRBV7-2 and J usage is TRBJ2-1. The CDR3 has 13 residues. Germline V CDR1 and CDR2: SGHTA, FQGNSA.

This clonotype is medium-sized by frequency. The V and J genes are TRBV6-1 and TRBJ2-3; TCRdb selects TRBD2, and the lack of DNA leaves this call unchecked. In germline, CDR1 is MNHNS, CDR2 SASEGT. CDR3 length: 15 amino acids. CDR3 region: CASSVRLAVTDTQYF.

Measured by frequency, this clonotype is medium-sized (0.01 to 0.1%). Here the CDR3 reads CSAREWGGGNTIYF. The chain links TRBV20-1 to TRBJ1-3. The CDR3 is 14 amino acids. CDR1 and CDR2 from the germline V gene are DFQATT and SNEGSKA (reference sequence).